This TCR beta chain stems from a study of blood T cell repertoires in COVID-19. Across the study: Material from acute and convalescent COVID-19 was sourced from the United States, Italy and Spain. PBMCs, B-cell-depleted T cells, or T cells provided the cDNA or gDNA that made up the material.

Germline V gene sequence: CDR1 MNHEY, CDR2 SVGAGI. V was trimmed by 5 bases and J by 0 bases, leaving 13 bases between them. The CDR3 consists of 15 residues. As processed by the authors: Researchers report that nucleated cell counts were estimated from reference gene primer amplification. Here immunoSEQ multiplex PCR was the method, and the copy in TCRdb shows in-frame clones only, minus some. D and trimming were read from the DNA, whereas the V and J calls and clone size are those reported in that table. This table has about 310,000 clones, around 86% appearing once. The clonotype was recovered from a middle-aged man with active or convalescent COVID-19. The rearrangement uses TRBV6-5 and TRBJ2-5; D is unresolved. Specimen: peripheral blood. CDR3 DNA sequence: TGTGCCAGCAGTCCCAAGGTCCGGGACCAAGAGACCCAGTACTTC. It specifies CASSPKVRDQETQYF.